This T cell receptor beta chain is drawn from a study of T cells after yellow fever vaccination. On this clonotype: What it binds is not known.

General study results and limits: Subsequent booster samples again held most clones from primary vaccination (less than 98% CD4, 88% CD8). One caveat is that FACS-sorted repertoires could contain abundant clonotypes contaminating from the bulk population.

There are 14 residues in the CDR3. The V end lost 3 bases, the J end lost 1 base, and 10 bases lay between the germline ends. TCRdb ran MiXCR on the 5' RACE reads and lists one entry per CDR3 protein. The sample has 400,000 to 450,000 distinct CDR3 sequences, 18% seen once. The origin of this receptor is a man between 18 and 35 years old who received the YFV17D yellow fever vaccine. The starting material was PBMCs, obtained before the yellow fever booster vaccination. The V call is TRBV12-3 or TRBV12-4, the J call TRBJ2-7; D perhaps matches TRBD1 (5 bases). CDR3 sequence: CASSFSTESYEQYV. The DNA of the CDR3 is TGTGCCAGCAGTTTCTCGACAGAATCCTACGAGCAGTACGTC.